This T cell receptor beta chain was sequenced during a study of control samples from healthy donors and cancer patients (dated by TCRdb to the early 2020s). Regarding this clone: The antigen this receptor binds is unknown. No base-level quality is on record; no much larger clone is a single base apart.

The library was generated by the immunoSEQ multiplex PCR assay. The table was pulled from immuneACCESS by TCRdb, which kept in-frame rearrangements only. Such tables lose some clones; where checked, under half of the loss comes from unresolved V genes, and the rest has no known cause. This sample comprises more than 100,000 clones, about 91% of them detected only once. Roughly 8.8% of the sample is in the top ten clones. V drops 5 bases and J drops 7 bases, leaving 17 bases in between. For CDR1 and CDR2, the germline V gene (reference sequence) lists MNHEY and SMNVEV. Its CDR3 holds 14 amino acids, cysteine through phenylalanine. Just the 42-base CDR3 DNA is kept, in frame starting at base 1.

The sequence derives from a man younger than 30 in good health. The sequencing sample was made of blood. The V and J genes are TRBV27 and TRBJ2-5, with no confidently assigned D gene. The nucleotides read TGTGCCAGCAGTCCCTGGACGGATCTGGGGACCCAGTACTTC. Translated, it reads CASSPWTDLGTQYF.